Listed below are T cell receptor beta chains from one sample, sequenced in a study of control samples from healthy donors and cancer patients. TCRdb keeps only in-frame clones here, not all; method: immunoSEQ multiplex PCR. The table records 85,000 to 100,000 clones, 80% to 95% of them present only once. The sample consisted of blood. The origin of the receptors is a young man in good health. Both conserved end residues are part of each CDR3. The D gene is left open where the match is weak. Some rows mark clone size as missing; the rest say once, few, many or name a class of expanded clone.

v_call	d_call	j_call	clone_size	cdr3_aa	cdr3_nt
TRBV6-5	TRBD2	TRBJ2-1	-	CASSYSDGRSYNEQFF	TGTGCCAGCAGTTACTCTGACGGGAGGTCCTACAATGAGCAGTTCTTC
TRBV27	-	TRBJ2-7	-	CASSFGVGSTARTYEQYF	TGTGCCAGCAGTTTTGGAGTGGGTTCAACCGCCCGAACCTACGAGCAGTACTTC
TRBV19	-	TRBJ1-2	-	CASSLQTGPQYGYTF	TGTGCCAGTAGTCTTCAGACAGGCCCCCAATATGGCTACACCTTC
TRBV12-5	-	TRBJ2-5	-	CASGSPGGTNDGTQYF	TGTGCTAGTGGTTCCCCTGGGGGGACCAACGATGGGACCCAGTACTTC
TRBV19	TRBD1	TRBJ1-6	-	CASSISGTVISPLHF	TGTGCCAGTAGTATATCCGGGACAGTTATCTCACCCCTCCACTTT
TRBV5-4	TRBD1	TRBJ1-1	-	CASSLVDRDDTEAFF	TGTGCCAGCAGCTTGGTGGACAGGGACGACACTGAAGCTTTCTTT
TRBV4-1	-	TRBJ1-1	once	CASSQNRPSGAFF	TGCGCCAGCAGCCAGAACAGGCCTTCGGGAGCTTTCTTT
TRBV3-1/TRBV3-2	-	TRBJ2-3	-	CASSPSSSTDTQYF	TGTGCCAGCAGCCCGAGTTCTAGCACAGATACGCAGTATTTT
TRBV13	-	TRBJ1-1	-	CASHPYQMNTEAFF	TGTGCCAGCCATCCGTATCAGATGAACACTGAAGCTTTCTTT
TRBV3-1/TRBV3-2	-	TRBJ1-2	-	CASSQVGHNYGYTF	TGTGCCAGCAGCCAAGTGGGGCACAACTATGGCTACACCTTC
TRBV7-8	-	TRBJ2-2	-	CASSLQGAAFTGELFF	TGTGCCAGCAGTCTCCAGGGCGCGGCGTTCACCGGGGAGCTGTTTTTT
TRBV6-5	-	TRBJ2-5	-	CASSRGSQETQYF	TGTGCCAGCAGTCGGGGTTCCCAAGAGACCCAGTACTTC
TRBV7-7	TRBD1	TRBJ2-7	-	CASSLSQGAFEQYF	TGTGCTAGCAGCTTAAGTCAGGGGGCTTTCGAGCAGTACTTC
TRBV14	-	TRBJ2-1	-	CASSPLSAVYNEQFF	TGTGCCAGCAGCCCTCTTTCCGCTGTATACAATGAGCAGTTCTTC
TRBV7-9	-	TRBJ2-2	-	CASSLAGEIGTGELFF	TGTGCCAGCAGCTTAGCGGGCGAGATCGGCACCGGGGAGCTGTTTTTT
TRBV10-3	-	TRBJ1-1	-	CAISESGSTEAFF	TGTGCCATCAGTGAGTCGGGCAGCACTGAAGCTTTCTTT
TRBV29-1	TRBD2	TRBJ2-1	-	CSTTSGSSYNEQFF	TGCAGCACGACAAGCGGGAGCTCCTACAATGAGCAGTTCTTC
TRBV19	TRBD1	TRBJ1-6	-	CASSDLQGKDNSPLHF	TGTGCCAGTAGTGACCTACAGGGGAAGGATAATTCACCCCTCCACTTT
TRBV5-6	TRBD1	TRBJ2-7	-	CASSLTGQGTYHEQYF	TGTGCCAGCAGCTTGACGGGACAGGGGACCTACCACGAGCAGTACTTC